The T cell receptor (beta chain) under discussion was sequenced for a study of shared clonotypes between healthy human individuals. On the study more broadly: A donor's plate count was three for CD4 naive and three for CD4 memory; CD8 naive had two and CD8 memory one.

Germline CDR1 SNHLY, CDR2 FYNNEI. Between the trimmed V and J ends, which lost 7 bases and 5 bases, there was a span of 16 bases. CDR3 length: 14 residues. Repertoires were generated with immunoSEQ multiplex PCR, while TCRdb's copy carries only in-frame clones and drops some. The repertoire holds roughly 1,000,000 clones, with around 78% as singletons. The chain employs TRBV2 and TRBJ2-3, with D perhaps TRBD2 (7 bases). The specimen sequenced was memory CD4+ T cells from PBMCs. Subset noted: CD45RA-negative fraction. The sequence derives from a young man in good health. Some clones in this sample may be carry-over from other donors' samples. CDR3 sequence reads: CASNLQGGEDTQYF. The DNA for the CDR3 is TGTGCCAGCAACCTACAGGGAGGGGAAGATACGCAGTATTTT. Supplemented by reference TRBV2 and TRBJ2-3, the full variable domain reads EPEVTQTPSHQVTQMGQEVILRCVPISNHLYFYWYRQILGQKVEFLVSFYNNEISEKSEIFDDQFSVERPDGSNFTLKIRSTKLEDSAMYFCASNLQGGEDTQYFGPGTRLTVL.